This entry describes one TCR beta chain. The antigen is not known. A J-beta primer mix and a sample-barcoded 5' primer were used in a second PCR of roughly 7 to 12 cycles. Per sample, CDR3-containing paired-end reads numbered at least 2.5 million. Via MiXCR, TCRdb re-called the 5' RACE reads, giving one row per CDR3 protein. The repertoire holds under 750,000 distinct CDR3 sequences, with around 48% as singletons. The CDR3 has 15 amino acids. Germline CDR1 is MNHEY and CDR2 is SVGEGT. Trimming took 4 bases from V and 0 from J, leaving 9 bases between them. They isolated at least 6.5 million PBMCs from each sample. Total RNA amounts of at least 6 micrograms were extracted per sample. This specimen comes from a study of blood T cells in healthy people across ages. Study conclusions and caveats: Among T cells, TCR beta diversity per million cells dropped roughly linearly as age rose.

The source of this sequence is a man older than 75 in good health. V is TRBV6-2 or TRBV6-3 and J is TRBJ1-4; D not resolved. Input material: blood. CDR3 in amino acids: CASSSGGTTNEKLFF. In DNA, the CDR3 is TGTGCCAGCAGTTCGGGCGGTACAACTAATGAAAAACTGTTTTTT.